These 23 T cell receptor beta chains were sequenced from one sample in a study of cytomegalovirus exposure and HLA in healthy donors (dated by TCRdb to 2016 to 2017). The library was obtained by the immunoSEQ multiplex PCR assay. A mixture of 60 forward primers for TCR Vbeta segments and 13 reverse primers for TCR Jbeta segments was used in the multiplex PCR. TCRdb mirrors the immuneACCESS table, restricted to in-frame sequences. Some clones are absent from its copies; in checked studies, under half trace to an unresolved V gene, and the reason for the others is unknown. The sample data list approximately 68,000 clones, and about 75% of these were observed just once. The ten largest make up more than 7% of the sample. The sequenced sample consisted of PBMCs. The origin of the receptors is a woman aged 25 to 39 in good health and CMV-seropositive.

As regards this clone: A junction boundary mismatches the germline segment, possibly from a read error. V gene TRBV27 combines with J gene TRBJ2-7; 12 nucleotides agree with TRBD1. CDR1 and CDR2 from the germline V gene are MNHEY and SMNVEV (reference sequence). The CDR3 spans 14 residues. The CDR3 DNA follows: TGTGCCAGCAGTCTGGGGACAGGGGGCAACGAGCGGTACTTC. Amino acid sequence: CASSLGTGGNERYF.

The gene calls are TRBV15 and TRBJ1-1; D remains ambiguous. This CDR3 spans 13 amino acids. V shed 1 base and J shed 6 bases, with 9 bases lying between them. Germline V gives CDR1 LNHNV, CDR2 YYDKDF (reference sequence). The CDR3 DNA is TGTGCCACCAGCAGAGGCGACTTCCCTGAAGCTTTCTTT. Protein sequence: CATSRGDFPEAFF.

V is TRBV15 and J is TRBJ2-1, with TRBD2 as a possible D gene (6 bases). CDR1 is LNHNV, CDR2 YYDKDF, per germline (reference sequence). V lost 5 bases and J 8 bases, leaving 16 bases between the germline ends. The CDR3 extends over 14 amino acids. CDR3 protein: CATSGRAGWDEQFF. The CDR3 DNA reads as TGTGCCACCAGCGGGCGGGCGGGGTGGGATGAGCAGTTCTTC.

This clone was detected only once. The identical CDR3 is also encoded by other nucleotide sequences in the sample. The chain combines TRBV10-3 with TRBJ1-1; the D is unclear. This CDR3 region has 16 residues. V dropped 8 bases and J dropped 1 base, with 20 bases sitting between them. From germline, CDR1 is ENHRY and CDR2 SYGVKD. The CDR3 protein is CAIQSPDWSGNTEAFF. The CDR3 nucleotides read TGTGCCATCCAAAGCCCCGATTGGTCGGGGAACACTGAAGCTTTCTTT.

The CDR3 is CASSRDGGTYNEQFF. The CDR3 region has the DNA TGTGCCAGCAGTCGCGACGGAGGCACGTACAATGAGCAGTTCTTC. This rearrangement joins TRBV27 to TRBJ2-1, with D perhaps matching TRBD2 (5 bases). Trimming cost V 5 bases and J 4 bases, with 15 bases left between them. The CDR3 consists of 15 residues. The germline CDR1 and CDR2 sequences are MNHEY and SMNVEV (reference sequence).

The chain has TRBV2 and TRBJ2-7, with TRBD1 matching over 9 bases. Germline values: CDR1 SNHLY, CDR2 FYNNEI. Trimming at V came to 5 bases and at J to 5 bases, leaving 7 bases not matched to a gene. This CDR3 has 14 amino acids. The CDR3 sequence is CASSTDRGGDEQYF. The CDR3 DNA is TGTGCCAGCAGTACAGACAGGGGGGGCGACGAGCAGTACTTC.

V usage is TRBV11-2 and J usage is TRBJ2-1; 11 positions match TRBD2. The CDR3 is 17 amino acids. The germline CDR1 and CDR2 sequences are SGHAT and FQNNGV. The trim removed 5 bases at V and 2 bases at J, leaving 8 bases unmatched. CDR3 sequence: CASSASSGLAAYNEQFF. Written as DNA, the CDR3 is TGTGCCAGCAGCGCCAGTTCGGGACTAGCGGCCTACAATGAGCAGTTCTTC.

The genes are TRBV5-1 and TRBJ2-3, with 14 bases that match TRBD2. The CDR3 spans 19 residues. Germline-derived CDR1 and CDR2 are SGHRS and YFSETQ. With 3 bases clipped from V and 4 bases from J, the junction kept 13 bases outside the gene matches. CDR3 protein: CASSSTPPAGLAGADTQYF. CDR3 sequence (DNA): TGCGCCAGCAGCTCCACACCCCCGGCGGGACTAGCGGGGGCAGATACGCAGTATTTT.

The V call is TRBV29-1, the J call TRBJ2-7; TRBD1 matches 7 bases. With 2 bases clipped from V and 4 bases from J, the junction kept 5 bases outside the gene matches. This CDR3 has 13 residues. The V gene's germline CDR1 is SQVTM and CDR2 ANQGSEA. The CDR3 region has the DNA TGCAGCGTTGAAACGGGACAGACGTACGAGCAGTACTTC. Protein sequence: CSVETGQTYEQYF.

CDR3 sequence: CATRGGSAYEQYF. As DNA, the CDR3 is TGTGCCACCCGCGGGGGTTCGGCCTACGAGCAGTACTTC. The V gene is TRBV18, the J gene TRBJ2-7, with 7 bases lining up with TRBD2. There are 13 residues in the CDR3. Germline V gene data show CDR1 as KGHSH and CDR2 as LQKENI. Unmatched junction bases numbered 8, after V lost 10 bases and J lost 2 bases.

The chain links TRBV30 to TRBJ2-7; D possibly corresponds to TRBD2 (6 bases). CDR1 is GTSNPN and CDR2 is SVGIG in the germline V gene (reference sequence). CDR3 length: 15 amino acids. Between the trimmed V and J ends, which lost 0 bases and 2 bases, there was a span of 14 bases. CDR3 sequence reads: CAWSVLAGTTYEQYF. The CDR3 DNA reads TGTGCCTGGAGTGTACTGGCGGGAACAACCTACGAGCAGTACTTC.

This chain joins TRBV2 and TRBJ2-7; D is unclear. V was cut by 6 bases and J by 0 bases, with 9 bases left in between. Germline V CDR1 and CDR2: SNHLY, FYNNEI. CDR3 size: 13 residues. CDR3 sequence: CASRRRVSYEQYF. The CDR3 nucleotides read TGTGCCAGCAGGCGTCGGGTCTCCTACGAGCAGTACTTC.

This chain links TRBV20-1 with TRBJ2-5; D is possibly TRBD1 (5 bases). V lost 7 bases, J lost 4 bases, and 10 bases lay in between. The CDR3 length is 11 residues. CDR1 and CDR2 (germline): DFQATT, SNEGSKA (reference sequence). The CDR3 DNA sequence: TGCAGTGGCAGGGTCGTAGAGACCCAGTACTTC. Translating gives CSGRVVETQYF.

This clone was recorded a few times. The J gene is TRBJ2-3, the V gene TRBV2; tentative D call: TRBD1 (5 bases). The CDR3 loop spans 11 amino acids. Germline V CDR1 and CDR2: SNHLY, FYNNEI. Trimming pared 8 bases from V and 8 bases from J, leaving 11 bases between. CDR3 nucleotides: TGTGCCAGCGAAGGGGATGGTACGCAGTATTTT. It encodes CASEGDGTQYF.

The CDR3: CASSLTSGSYEQYF. CDR3 nucleotide sequence: TGCGCCAGCAGCCTTACTAGCGGCTCCTACGAGCAGTACTTC. The V call is TRBV10-2, the J call TRBJ2-7, with TRBD2 matching 8 bases. There are 14 residues in the CDR3. From germline, CDR1 is WSHSY and CDR2 SAAADI. J was trimmed by 0 bases and V by 6 bases; bases with no gene match: 4.

CDR3 in amino acids: CASSSEGYGYTF. DNA for the CDR3: TGTGCCAGCAGTTCGGAGGGGTATGGCTACACCTTC. The chain joins TRBV5-4 to TRBJ1-2, with D possibly matching TRBD1 (5 bases). The CDR3 contains 12 residues. V gave up 5 bases and J gave up 5 bases, with 10 bases separating them. The germline V gene has CDR1 SGHNT and CDR2 YYREEE (reference sequence). Complete variable domain (other parts from reference TRBV5-4 and TRBJ1-2): ETGVTQSPTHLIKTRGQQVTLRCSSQSGHNTVSWYQQALGQGPQFIFQYYREEENGRGNFPPRFSGLQFPNYSSELNVNALELDDSALYLCASSSEGYGYTFGSGTRLTVV.

V and J are TRBV20-1 and TRBJ2-7; perhaps TRBD2 as D (5 bases). V lost 3 bases and J 4 bases, leaving 7 bases between the germline ends. Looked up from germline, CDR1 is DFQATT and CDR2 is SNEGSKA (reference sequence). CDR3 length: 11 residues. In DNA form, the CDR3 reads TGCAGTGCTAGGGAGCGGTACGAGCAGTACTTC. As protein: CSARERYEQYF.

V gene TRBV6-5 combines with J gene TRBJ2-2; 8 positions agree with TRBD2. V gave up 0 bases and J gave up 7 bases; unmatched junction bases: 7. The CDR3 runs 16 residues. CDR1 and CDR2 from the germline V gene are MNHEY and SVGAGI. The CDR3 nucleotides read TGTGCCAGCAGTTACTCCGATAGCGGGATAAGCGGGGAGCTGTTTTTT. This sequence encodes CASSYSDSGISGELFF.

This clone occurred a few times. This chain joins TRBV2 and TRBJ1-6; D is unresolved. Trimming removed 5 bases from V and 9 bases from J, with 11 bases in between. The CDR3 runs to 13 residues. Germline CDR1 reads SNHLY; CDR2 reads FYNNEI. The CDR3 DNA follows: TGTGCCAGCAGTTTCGGCCGGGGTTCACCCCTCCACTTT. Protein product: CASSFGRGSPLHF.

The rearrangement links TRBV6-5 to TRBJ2-6; D gene ambiguous. The V end lost 2 bases, the J end lost 3 bases, and 11 bases lay between the germline ends. This CDR3 is 16 amino acids long. CDR1 and CDR2 from the germline V gene are MNHEY and SVGAGI. CDR3 DNA sequence: TGTGCCAGCAGTTACCCCCGTGCGGATGGGGCCAACGTCCTGACTTTC. Protein: CASSYPRADGANVLTF.

V usage is TRBV7-9 and J usage is TRBJ2-5; maybe TRBD1 (6 bases). Germline-derived CDR1 and CDR2 are SEHNR and FQNEAQ (reference sequence). V lost 5 bases, J lost 1 base, and 20 bases lay in between. There are 17 residues in the CDR3. This CDR3 is CASSPWTATTPQETQYF. The CDR3, as DNA: TGTGCCAGCAGCCCTTGGACAGCAACCACTCCCCAAGAGACCCAGTACTTC. The full variable domain, completed using reference TRBV7-9 and TRBJ2-5, is DTGVSQNPRHKITKRGQNVTFRCDPISEHNRLYWYRQTLGQGPEFLTYFQNEAQLEKSRLLSDRFSAERPKGSFSTLEIQRTEQGDSAMYLCASSPWTATTPQETQYFGPGTRLLVL.

The chain combines TRBV20-1 with TRBJ2-2, with unresolved D. Germline CDR1 DFQATT, CDR2 SNEGSKA (reference sequence). CDR3 length: 11 amino acids. Between the trimmed V and J ends, which lost 2 bases and 8 bases, there was a span of 6 bases. The CDR3 region is CSARNKGELFF. CDR3 in DNA: TGCAGTGCTAGAAACAAGGGGGAGCTGTTTTTT.

This clone appeared many times. CDR3 DNA: TGTGCCAGTAGTCGGACAGGGTCGAATGAAAAACTGTTTTTT. Protein: CASSRTGSNEKLFF. This chain links TRBV19 with TRBJ1-4; 8 bases fit TRBD1. V dropped 5 bases and J dropped 5; count of bases not matched to a gene: 4. The germline V gene encodes CDR1 LNHDA and CDR2 SQIVND (reference sequence). This CDR3 has 14 amino acids.